This is a list of T cell receptor beta chains from one sample in a study of blood T cell repertoires in COVID-19. Profiling relied on immunoSEQ multiplex PCR, and the TCRdb table lists in-frame clones only, not all of them. This sample carries about 300,000 clones, around 88% of them seen once, and the ten largest clones take under 2%. Sequencing was performed on peripheral blood. Receptors originate from a woman aged 45-60 years with acute or convalescent COVID-19. The CDR3 runs from the conserved cysteine through the conserved F or W. The order of the fields is V gene, clone size, J gene, D gene, CDR3 protein, CDR3 DNA. D genes are given only for firm matches. Expanded clones are given a class, and other clones once, few, many or no size at all.

TRBV3-1/TRBV3-2,.,TRBJ2-2,TRBD1,CASSYGTGVTGELFF,TGTGCCAGCAGCTATGGGACAGGGGTCACCGGGGAGCTGTTTTTT
TRBV5-1,.,TRBJ1-1,TRBD1,CASSFRDSPEAFF,TGCGCCAGCAGCTTCAGGGACAGCCCTGAAGCTTTCTTT
TRBV5-6,.,TRBJ1-1,.,CASSLFHRAWDTEAFF,TGTGCCAGCAGCTTGTTTCACAGGGCATGGGACACTGAAGCTTTCTTT
TRBV18,.,TRBJ1-4,TRBD1,CASSPGGGQGYEKLFF,TGTGCCAGCTCACCAGGAGGGGGACAGGGATATGAAAAACTGTTTTTT
TRBV5-6,few,TRBJ2-1,.,CASSLGGPSSYNEQFF,TGTGCCAGCAGCTTGGGAGGGCCCAGCTCCTACAATGAGCAGTTCTTC
TRBV6-6,.,TRBJ2-3,TRBD2,CASSWATSGMADTQYF,TGTGCCAGCTCCTGGGCGACTAGCGGGATGGCAGATACGCAGTATTTT
TRBV9,.,TRBJ2-7,TRBD2,CASSVMASGIYEQYF,TGTGCCAGCAGCGTAATGGCTAGCGGGATTTACGAGCAGTACTTC
TRBV5-1,.,TRBJ2-1,TRBD2,CASSLAGGYGEQFF,TGCGCCAGCAGCTTGGCCGGGGGGTATGGTGAGCAGTTCTTC
TRBV12-3/TRBV12-4,.,TRBJ2-1,.,CASSFYGIEQFF,TGTGCCAGCAGTTTTTACGGGATTGAGCAGTTCTTC
TRBV7-2,.,TRBJ1-6,TRBD1,CASSGTGQGNSPLHF,TGTGCCAGCAGCGGAACGGGACAGGGTAATTCACCCCTCCACTTT
TRBV24-1,.,TRBJ1-1,TRBD1,CATSERGQGKTEAFF,TGTGCCACCAGTGAACGGGGACAGGGTAAAACTGAAGCTTTCTTT
TRBV21-1,few,TRBJ1-1,.,CASSLRTGVNTEAFF,TGTGCCAGCAGCTTACGGACAGGGGTGAACACTGAAGCTTTCTTT
TRBV5-1,.,TRBJ2-3,.,CASRDISSTDTQYF,TGCGCCAGCAGGGACATTTCTAGCACAGATACGCAGTATTTT
TRBV7-3,.,TRBJ2-7,TRBD1,CASSLSTGGTYEQYF,TGTGCCAGCAGCTTAAGTACAGGGGGGACCTACGAGCAGTACTTC
TRBV27,once,TRBJ1-5,TRBD1,CASSFRGQGFQPQHF,TGTGCCAGCAGTTTTAGAGGACAGGGGTTTCAGCCCCAGCATTTT
TRBV19,.,TRBJ2-2,TRBD1,CASVDRANTGELFF,TGTGCCAGTGTGGACAGGGCGAACACCGGGGAGCTGTTTTTT
TRBV5-4,.,TRBJ2-3,TRBD1,CASSFGGQGAGRSTDTQYF,TGTGCCAGCAGCTTCGGGGGACAGGGGGCAGGAAGAAGCACAGATACGCAGTATTTT
TRBV14,once,TRBJ2-1,TRBD2,CASSQGGLLGEQFF,TGTGCCAGCAGCCAGGGGGGACTATTGGGTGAGCAGTTCTTC
TRBV28,.,TRBJ1-6,.,CASRPGQINSPLHF,TGTGCCAGCAGGCCGGGACAAATTAATTCACCCCTCCACTTT
TRBV5-1,.,TRBJ1-1,TRBD1,CASSLEPGQGANAFF,TGCGCCAGCAGCTTGGAGCCGGGACAGGGGGCGAATGCTTTCTTT
TRBV29-1,.,TRBJ1-2,.,CSVAIGEPDYGYTF,TGCAGCGTTGCTATAGGGGAACCGGACTATGGCTACACCTTC
TRBV7-2,once,TRBJ2-5,TRBD1,CASSQDRGQETQYF,TGTGCCAGCAGCCAGGACAGGGGTCAAGAGACCCAGTACTTC
TRBV6-2/TRBV6-3,.,TRBJ2-1,.,CASSASLGEQFF,TGTGCCAGCAGTGCAAGTCTAGGTGAGCAGTTCTTC
TRBV4-2,few,TRBJ2-2,.,CASSQDGLGGGTHTGELFF,TGTGCCAGCAGCCAAGATGGGCTAGGGGGAGGGACACACACCGGGGAGCTGTTTTTT
TRBV29-1,.,TRBJ2-5,TRBD1,CSVDRDSFDQETQYF,TGCAGCGTTGATCGGGACAGTTTCGACCAAGAGACCCAGTACTTC
TRBV30,.,TRBJ2-2,.,CAWSVRGNTGELFF,TGTGCCTGGAGTGTACGCGGGAACACCGGGGAGCTGTTTTTT
TRBV28,.,TRBJ2-1,TRBD2,CASVAGTSYNEQFF,TGTGCCAGCGTAGCGGGAACCTCCTACAATGAGCAGTTCTTC
TRBV6-1,once,TRBJ1-5,TRBD1,CASSERQGVNQPQHF,TGTGCCAGCAGTGAGAGACAGGGTGTAAACCAGCCCCAGCATTTT
TRBV19,.,TRBJ1-1,TRBD1,CASTTRAGQGGLGTEAFF,TGTGCCAGTACCACACGGGCGGGACAGGGGGGACTGGGGACTGAAGCTTTCTTT
TRBV19,.,TRBJ2-7,TRBD1,CASTPGTGGTYEQYF,TGTGCCAGTACCCCTGGGACAGGGGGCACCTACGAGCAGTACTTC
TRBV10-3,.,TRBJ2-1,.,CAIGINEQFF,TGTGCCATCGGCATCAATGAGCAGTTCTTC
TRBV5-1,.,TRBJ1-5,TRBD1,CASSPGQGGQPQHF,TGCGCCAGCAGCCCCGGACAGGGCGGGCAGCCCCAGCATTTT
TRBV28,.,TRBJ2-1,TRBD2,CASSSSGISYNEQFF,TGTGCCAGCAGTTCTAGCGGGATTTCCTACAATGAGCAGTTCTTC
TRBV6-5,once,TRBJ2-7,.,CASSWGDYEQYF,TGTGCCAGCAGTTGGGGGGATTACGAGCAGTACTTC
TRBV4-1,.,TRBJ2-3,.,CASSQVGGLADTQYF,TGCGCCAGCAGCCAAGTCGGGGGTTTGGCGGATACGCAGTATTTT